The source of this T cell receptor (beta chain) is a study of T cell repertoires in cytomegalovirus infection. Each CDR3 protein is one row after TCRdb ran MiXCR on the reads. The sample shows around 34,000 distinct CDR3 sequences, about 48% of them seen only once. Note on this clonotype: Its target is not known.

Germline CDR1 reads MNHEY; CDR2 reads SMNVEV (reference sequence). The CDR3 is 15 amino acids. J gave up 5 bases and V 4 bases, and 10 bases lay outside the gene matches. The sequence came from a human donor in good health (CMV status not recorded). Some clones in this sample may be carry-over from other donors' samples. The sample consisted of CD8+ T cells from cultured PBMCs, taken from culture after CMV antigen stimulation. This chain connects TRBV27 to TRBJ2-5, with TRBD2 identical over 7 bases. CDR3 in amino acids: CASSWAGESRETQYF. CDR3 nucleotide sequence: TGTGCCAGCAGTTGGGCGGGGGAGAGTAGGGAGACCCAGTACTTC.